This T cell receptor beta chain was retrieved from a study of CD8 T cells in Susac syndrome. RNA, at about 0.45 to 1 ug, was reverse transcribed with random hexamers. Each CDR3 protein is one row after TCRdb ran MiXCR on the immunoSEQ multiplex PCR reads. The data show roughly 80,000 distinct CDR3 sequences, around 94% seen once. The table lists this clonotype with a few counts. CDR3 length equals 17 residues. Trimming pared 2 bases from V and 3 bases from J, leaving 19 bases between. The germline CDR1 and CDR2 sequences are LNHDA and SQIVND (reference sequence). The V gene is TRBV19, the J gene TRBJ1-1; weak D call: TRBD1 (6 bases). Material for sequencing was CD8+ T cells from PBMCs. The sequence was obtained from a human donor in good health. The CDR3 is CASSIPGTPNWDTEAFF. CDR3 nucleotides: TGTGCCAGTAGTATACCCGGGACACCCAACTGGGACACTGAAGCTTTCTTT.